Listed here are 16 T cell receptor beta chains from one sample, sequenced in a study of blood T cell repertoires in COVID-19. Here immunoSEQ multiplex PCR was the method, and the copy in TCRdb shows in-frame clones only, minus some. The table shows roughly 280,000 clones, with around 90% occurring only once. The sequenced sample consisted of peripheral blood. Source of these receptors: a man aged 50 or older with acute or convalescent COVID-19.

This clone was observed many times. The chain combines TRBV6-5 with TRBJ2-1; a weak D match, TRBD1 (6 bases). This CDR3 is 15 amino acids long. The germline V and J ends were trimmed by 4 bases and 0 bases, with 10 bases remaining between them. Per germline, CDR1 MNHEY and CDR2 SVGAGI. Here the CDR3 DNA reads TGTGCCAGCAGTTTGGGGACAAACTCCTACAATGAGCAGTTCTTC. This translates into CASSLGTNSYNEQFF.

This clone was counted a few times. The chain uses TRBV11-2 and TRBJ2-5; D is uncertain. CDR1 and CDR2 (germline): SGHAT, FQNNGV. Trimming shortened V by 5 bases and J by 9 bases, and 10 bases separated the two germline ends. This CDR3 is 11 amino acids long. The chain's CDR3 is CASSQTLAQYF. For the CDR3, the DNA is TGTGCCAGCAGCCAAACTTTGGCCCAGTACTTC.

The genes are TRBV12-5 and TRBJ2-1; a weak D match, TRBD2 (5 bases). The CDR3 contains 15 residues. Trimming cost V 5 bases and J 1 base, with 12 bases left between them. In germline, CDR1 is LGHNT, CDR2 FRNRAP. CDR3 DNA sequence: TGTGCTAGTGGTACCACTAGGGTGTCCTACAATGAGCAGTTCTTC. It specifies CASGTTRVSYNEQFF. The variable domain in full, with the rest retrieved from reference TRBV12-5 and TRBJ2-1, is DARVTQTPRHKVTEMGQEVTMRCQPILGHNTVFWYRQTMMQGLELLAYFRNRAPLDDSGMPKDRFSAEMPDATLATLKIQPSEPRDSAVYFCASGTTRVSYNEQFFGPGTRLTVL.

V is TRBV5-1 and J is TRBJ2-1; a possible D gene is TRBD2 (6 bases). The CDR3 loop spans 13 amino acids. The V and J ends lost 0 bases and 9 bases respectively, with 10 bases between them. Germline V lookup: CDR1 SGHRS, CDR2 YFSETQ. This CDR3 is CASSLVPEGEQFF. In DNA, the CDR3 is TGCGCCAGCAGCTTGGTCCCGGAGGGTGAGCAGTTCTTC.

J is TRBJ1-2 and V is TRBV27; 7 nucleotides agree with TRBD1. The V and J ends lost 3 bases and 1 base, in that order; junction bases with no gene match: 2. The germline V gene encodes CDR1 MNHEY and CDR2 SMNVEV (reference sequence). This CDR3 contains 14 residues. CDR3 amino acids: CASSLYRGNYGYTF. The CDR3 coding sequence is TGTGCCAGCAGTTTGTACAGGGGTAACTATGGCTACACCTTC.

The gene calls are TRBV6-5 and TRBJ1-3, with 8 bases identical to TRBD1. The J segment lost 2 bases and the V segment lost 10 bases, leaving 7 bases of the junction unmatched. Germline CDR1 is MNHEY and CDR2 is SVGAGI. The CDR3 has 14 residues. CDR3 loop: CATGTGAPGNTIYF. CDR3 nucleotide sequence: TGTGCCACAGGGACAGGAGCGCCTGGAAACACCATATATTTT.

The genes are TRBV25-1 and TRBJ1-1, with D perhaps TRBD1 (5 bases). V lost 1 base to trimming and J lost 6 bases, with 12 bases between them. The CDR3 loop spans 14 amino acids. CDR1 and CDR2 (germline): MGHDK, SYGVNS. The CDR3 here is CASSESRQPPEAFF. CDR3 bases: TGTGCCAGCAGTGAATCGCGACAGCCCCCTGAAGCTTTCTTT.

The V and J genes are TRBV4-1 and TRBJ2-3, with D hard to call. The CDR3 consists of 14 residues. The V end lost 3 bases, the J end lost 0 bases, and 7 bases lay between the germline ends. Germline V lookup: CDR1 MGHRA, CDR2 YSYEKL. The DNA for the CDR3 is TGCGCCAGCAGCCACGTGACAAGCACAGATACGCAGTATTTT. This encodes CASSHVTSTDTQYF.

This chain connects TRBV23-1 to TRBJ2-7; possible D gene TRBD1, 5 bases. TRBV23-1 counts as an open reading frame of uncertain function. This CDR3 region has 14 residues. The CDR3 loop reads CGSSGQLIPYEQYF. In nucleotides, the CDR3 is TGCGGGTCCTCAGGGCAGCTAATCCCCTACGAGCAGTACTTC.

About this clone itself: Other nucleotide sequences from this sample produce the same CDR3. J is TRBJ2-7 and V is TRBV30; a possible D gene is TRBD1 (6 bases). V gave up 2 bases and J gave up 4 bases, with 9 bases separating them. The CDR3 covers 12 residues. From germline, CDR1 is GTSNPN and CDR2 SVGIG (reference sequence). This CDR3 reads CAWSLQGYEQYF. CDR3 nucleotide sequence: TGTGCCTGGAGTCTCCAGGGGTACGAGCAGTACTTC.

The chain employs TRBV4-2 and TRBJ1-2; TRBD1 is a possible D gene (5 bases). Germline V CDR1 and CDR2: LGHNA, YNFKEQ. The germline V and J ends were trimmed by 3 bases and 1 base, with 12 bases remaining between them. This CDR3 is 15 amino acids long. As DNA, the CDR3 is TGTGCCAGCAGCCACGACTCGACAGATAACTATGGCTACACCTTC. Its protein is CASSHDSTDNYGYTF.

The chain recombines TRBV30 with TRBJ1-5; 10 bases are a match to TRBD1. After removal of 5 bases from V and 4 bases from J, the junction contained 5 bases not matched to a gene. CDR1 GTSNPN and CDR2 SVGIG come from the germline V gene (reference sequence). This CDR3 has 14 amino acids. CDR3 nucleotide sequence: TGTGCCTGGGGGACAGGGGTTAAAAATCAGCCCCAGCATTTT. It yields the protein CAWGTGVKNQPQHF.

A single count supports this clone. The genes are TRBV2 and TRBJ2-7; 10 nucleotides agree with TRBD1. The germline V gene encodes CDR1 SNHLY and CDR2 FYNNEI. The junction had 5 bases not matched to a gene; V was cut back by 10 bases and J by 2 bases. This CDR3 is 13 amino acids long. The CDR3: CATAGTGAYEQYF. In nucleotides, the CDR3 is TGTGCCACCGCCGGGACAGGGGCCTACGAGCAGTACTTC.

The chain uses TRBV10-3 and TRBJ2-1; D gene unclear. V was shortened by 6 bases and J by 0 bases, with 15 bases between the two germline ends. Germline V CDR1 and CDR2: ENHRY, SYGVKD. This CDR3 has 16 amino acids. The CDR3 region has the DNA TGTGCCATCAGCGATGAGAGCCGATCCTCCTACAATGAGCAGTTCTTC. Encoded protein: CAISDESRSSYNEQFF.

This rearrangement joins TRBV30 to TRBJ2-7, with TRBD2 identical over 12 bases. Trimming at V came to 0 bases and at J to 2 bases, leaving 2 bases not matched to a gene. Germline CDR1 reads GTSNPN; CDR2 reads SVGIG (reference sequence). The CDR3 extends over 15 amino acids. The CDR3 region has the DNA TGTGCCTGGAGTGTCCTAGCGGGGGGGCCCTACGAGCAGTACTTC. This translates into CAWSVLAGGPYEQYF.

Comments on this clone: Other nucleotide sequences from this sample produce the same CDR3. This chain links TRBV5-1 with TRBJ1-3, with 7 bases that match TRBD1. The CDR3 is made up of 14 amino acids. Germline V lookup: CDR1 SGHRS, CDR2 YFSETQ. Trimming took 5 bases from V and 0 from J; bases not matched to a gene: 2. This chain's CDR3 is CASSRDSSGNTIYF. The CDR3 nucleotides are TGCGCCAGCAGTCGGGACAGCTCTGGAAACACCATATATTTT.